The rows below give T cell receptor beta chains drawn from one sample of a study of sequential checkpoint blockade in melanoma. Repertoires were generated with immunoSEQ multiplex PCR, while TCRdb's copy carries only in-frame clones and drops some. Among roughly 23,000 clones listed, roughly 75% were seen once. The material sequenced was CD8+ T cells sorted from blood (inferred from file names), taken from a patient given nivolumab and ipilimumab in sequence. The receptor set was obtained from a human donor with melanoma. Each CDR3 is given with its conserved first and last residue. D genes are given only for firm matches. For some rows the clone size is stated as once, few or many, or as a class when expanded; others skip it.

DNA	CDR3	V	D	size	J
TGTGCCAGCAGCCAAGATCAGCGGGGCGGTGAGCAGTTCTTC	CASSQDQRGGEQFF	TRBV4-2	TRBD2	.	TRBJ2-1
TGTGCCAGCTCACCACTATGGGACAGGGCCATCCAAGAGACCCAGTACTTC	CASSPLWDRAIQETQYF	TRBV7-8	TRBD1	.	TRBJ2-5
TGTGCCAGCAGTGAATGGGGCCCAGATACGCAGTATTTT	CASSEWGPDTQYF	TRBV25-1	.	.	TRBJ2-3
TGTGCCAGCAGTCCCCAGATGGAAGAGACCCAGTACTTC	CASSPQMEETQYF	TRBV2	.	few	TRBJ2-5
TGTGCCAGCAGCCCGCGACCGGACAGGGAAAGTTTTCAGCCCCAGCATTTT	CASSPRPDRESFQPQHF	TRBV7-6	TRBD1	few	TRBJ1-5
TGTGCCAGCAACCCGGGGGGGAGGTACAATGAGCAGTTCTTC	CASNPGGRYNEQFF	TRBV7-8	TRBD2	.	TRBJ2-1
TGCGCCAGCAGCCCCTTAGCGGGGGGATACATTCAGTACTTC	CASSPLAGGYIQYF	TRBV4-1	TRBD2	.	TRBJ2-4
TGTGCCAGCTCTGCGGGGTTGGGTCAGCCCCAGCATTTT	CASSAGLGQPQHF	TRBV27	.	.	TRBJ1-5
TGTGCCAGCAGCGTAGGGCAGGGGGACTACGAGCAGTACTTC	CASSVGQGDYEQYF	TRBV9	TRBD1	.	TRBJ2-7
TGTGCCAGCAGCTCCAGGGCCTATGAGTCCTACGAGCAGTACTTC	CASSSRAYESYEQYF	TRBV7-2	.	few	TRBJ2-7
TGTGCCAGCAGCTTGGGCCACAGGGGTTCACCCCTCCACTTT	CASSLGHRGSPLHF	TRBV5-6	TRBD1	once	TRBJ1-6
TGTGCCAGCAGCCCCGCACCCCCGGGACACGAGGACCACGAGCAGTACTTC	CASSPAPPGHEDHEQYF	TRBV7-4	.	.	TRBJ2-7
TGCGCCAGCAGCCAGTATGGACAGGTAAATCAGCCCCAGCATTTT	CASSQYGQVNQPQHF	TRBV4-1	TRBD1	once	TRBJ1-5
TGTGCCAGCAGCTGGGGGGGGGCAGGGATAGCTTTCTTT	CASSWGGAGIAFF	TRBV5-4	.	few	TRBJ1-1
TGTGCCAGCAGCTTAGCGGAGGACAGGGAGAGTGGCTACACCTTC	CASSLAEDRESGYTF	TRBV7-2	TRBD1	.	TRBJ1-2
TGTGCCAGCAGCGTCGCTGACAGCTTCTATGGCTACACCTTC	CASSVADSFYGYTF	TRBV13	.	.	TRBJ1-2
TGTGCCAGCAGCACCGGGACAGGGCCTTCACCCCTCCACTTT	CASSTGTGPSPLHF	TRBV9	TRBD1	.	TRBJ1-6
TGTGCCAGCAGCCTCCGGTGGGGGGGTGGAGAGCAGTACTTC	CASSLRWGGGEQYF	TRBV14	TRBD2	.	TRBJ2-7
TGTGCCAGCAGTTTGGGAGGCCCCAATCAGCCCCAGCATTTT	CASSLGGPNQPQHF	TRBV27	.	.	TRBJ1-5
TGCAGCGTTCTCCGACGGGAGAACACCGGGGAGCTGTTTTTT	CSVLRRENTGELFF	TRBV29-1	.	.	TRBJ2-2
TGTGCCAGCAGCTTGGGGGCAGCAGAACCACCCCTCCACTTT	CASSLGAAEPPLHF	TRBV5-6	.	.	TRBJ1-6
TGTGCCAGCAGCTCGGGGACAAGCTCTGGAAACACCATATATTTT	CASSSGTSSGNTIYF	TRBV11-2	.	.	TRBJ1-3
TGTGCCAGCAGTGAACCCCCGGGGGGGGCGGGCTACACCTTC	CASSEPPGGAGYTF	TRBV2	.	.	TRBJ1-2
TGTGCAAGTCGCTCCCTCTCAAGAGGCACAGATACGCAGTATTTT	CASRSLSRGTDTQYF	TRBV12-2	.	.	TRBJ2-3